The present entry profiles one T cell receptor beta chain with its context. Data came from immunoSEQ multiplex PCR; TCRdb stores just in-frame clones and leaves some out. This table holds about 21,000 clones, more than 75% found once. This sample is drawn from a study of OX40 agonist ivuxolimab in advanced cancers. Across the study: An anti-OX40 (CD134) antibody with agonistic activity, ivuxolimab, was administered to patients. Intravenous ivuxolimab was administered to patients every 2 weeks at 0.01 to 10 mg/kg. Dose-escalation patients suffered from hepatocellular carcinoma, melanoma, renal cell or head and neck cancer. Under the entry rules, prior anti-PD-1, anti-PD-L1 or anti-CTLA-4 therapy was allowed, and approximately 40% had some.

The V gene lost 7 bases and the J gene lost 5 bases, with 22 bases spanning the gap. This CDR3 is 17 amino acids long. Germline CDR1 is SGDLS and CDR2 is YYNGEE. V gene TRBV9 combines with J gene TRBJ2-6; D is possibly TRBD1 or TRBD2 (5 bases each). This specimen was CD4+ or CD8+ T cells sorted from blood, taken in a trial of the OX40 agonist ivuxolimab. The sequence was collected from an adult with an advanced solid tumor such as melanoma, head and neck, liver or kidney cancer. CDR3 sequence reads: CASWDRYKQSRANVLTF. The CDR3 DNA sequence: TGTGCCAGCTGGGACCGGTACAAACAAAGTCGGGCCAACGTCCTGACTTTC.